A selection of T cell receptor beta chains follows, all from one sample in a study of control samples from healthy donors and cancer patients. Generated by immunoSEQ multiplex PCR, the TCRdb table keeps only in-frame clones and is missing some. Among about 130,000 clones listed, 85% to 95% were seen once. Sequenced input: PBMCs. The receptors stem from a man aged 45-65 years with head and neck cancer. The CDR3 runs from the conserved cysteine through the conserved F or W.

cdr3_length: 14; v_call: TRBV7-6; j_call: TRBJ2-7; cdr3_aa: CASSVTSLSYEQYF
cdr3_length: 15; v_call: TRBV5-4; j_call: TRBJ1-5; cdr3_aa: CASSLKGGINQPQHF
cdr3_length: 14; v_call: TRBV7-2; j_call: TRBJ2-5; cdr3_aa: CASSAKALGETQYF
cdr3_length: 14; v_call: TRBV18; j_call: TRBJ1-2; cdr3_aa: CASSPTGGNFGYTF
cdr3_length: 14; v_call: TRBV7-2; j_call: TRBJ2-5; cdr3_aa: CASSLAGRGKTQYF
cdr3_length: 17; v_call: TRBV27; j_call: TRBJ2-5; cdr3_aa: CASSSRTSGGPGETQYF
cdr3_length: 16; v_call: TRBV18; j_call: TRBJ1-6; cdr3_aa: CASSPDRERGVSPLHF
cdr3_length: 15; v_call: TRBV5-6; j_call: TRBJ2-5; cdr3_aa: CASRPGLGVVETQYF
cdr3_length: 12; v_call: TRBV6-2/TRBV6-3; j_call: TRBJ1-1; cdr3_aa: CASSYYRREAFF
cdr3_length: 16; v_call: TRBV7-9; j_call: TRBJ1-1; cdr3_aa: CASRKRDRDANTEAFF
cdr3_length: 15; v_call: TRBV5-1; j_call: TRBJ1-1; cdr3_aa: CASSLASQLNTEAFF
cdr3_length: 14; v_call: TRBV3-1/TRBV3-2; j_call: TRBJ2-3; cdr3_aa: CATYRAKGTDTQYF
cdr3_length: 11; v_call: TRBV12-3/TRBV12-4; j_call: TRBJ1-2; cdr3_aa: CASKSFTGYTF
cdr3_length: 16; v_call: TRBV2; j_call: TRBJ1-6; cdr3_aa: CASSGPGFSHNSPLHF
cdr3_length: 17; v_call: TRBV5-7; j_call: TRBJ2-7; cdr3_aa: CAPRGRTGKMIVYEQYF
cdr3_length: 12; v_call: TRBV2; j_call: TRBJ1-6; cdr3_aa: CASSDGNSPLHF
cdr3_length: 14; v_call: TRBV6-5; j_call: TRBJ1-1; cdr3_aa: CASSLGSRVPRAFF
cdr3_length: 15; v_call: TRBV10-3; j_call: TRBJ2-7; cdr3_aa: CAISESWQGPHEQYF
cdr3_length: 13; v_call: TRBV19; j_call: TRBJ2-5; cdr3_aa: CASRTSGKETQYF
cdr3_length: 12; v_call: TRBV29-1; j_call: TRBJ1-5; cdr3_aa: CSVVDGNQPQHF
cdr3_length: 15; v_call: TRBV5-4; j_call: TRBJ2-2; cdr3_aa: CASSLVAASTGELFF
cdr3_length: 16; v_call: TRBV4-2; j_call: TRBJ1-1; cdr3_aa: CASSQDWEGRDTEAFF
cdr3_length: 14; v_call: TRBV29-1; j_call: TRBJ2-7; cdr3_aa: CSVQITVRKDEQYF
cdr3_length: 17; v_call: TRBV10-3; j_call: TRBJ1-3; cdr3_aa: CAITIGSPRKGGNTMYF
cdr3_length: 16; v_call: TRBV6-2/TRBV6-3; j_call: TRBJ1-1; cdr3_aa: CASSYEPMGGNTEAFF
cdr3_length: 16; v_call: TRBV7-2; j_call: TRBJ1-6; cdr3_aa: CASSLWQGFGNSPLHF
cdr3_length: 16; v_call: TRBV28; j_call: TRBJ1-1; cdr3_aa: CASSRQGAALWTEAFF
cdr3_length: 19; v_call: TRBV7-3; j_call: TRBJ2-6; cdr3_aa: CASSLTLARYSSGANVLTF
cdr3_length: 14; v_call: TRBV6-4; j_call: TRBJ1-1; cdr3_aa: CASSGDGVNTEAFF
cdr3_length: 14; v_call: TRBV11-2; j_call: TRBJ1-2; cdr3_aa: CTSSLDRRPVGYTF
cdr3_length: 13; v_call: TRBV7-9; j_call: TRBJ2-5; cdr3_aa: CASSYGGPETQYF
cdr3_length: 15; v_call: TRBV7-9; j_call: TRBJ2-6; cdr3_aa: CASSHTGVWANVLTF
cdr3_length: 14; v_call: TRBV19; j_call: TRBJ1-1; cdr3_aa: CASSLGQGNTEAFF
cdr3_length: 12; v_call: TRBV28; j_call: TRBJ2-7; cdr3_aa: CASSLAPLEQYF
cdr3_length: 11; v_call: TRBV10-3; j_call: TRBJ2-7; cdr3_aa: CAISESREQYF
cdr3_length: 15; v_call: TRBV7-2; j_call: TRBJ1-6; cdr3_aa: CASSSGGQGVSPLHF
cdr3_length: 16; v_call: TRBV5-6; j_call: TRBJ2-5; cdr3_aa: CASSLGTGTRQETQYF
cdr3_length: 16; v_call: TRBV4-3; j_call: TRBJ1-1; cdr3_aa: CASSQEGRAWGTEAFF
cdr3_length: 15; v_call: TRBV4-3; j_call: TRBJ1-2; cdr3_aa: CASSRPDSGPEGYTF
cdr3_length: 17; v_call: TRBV24-1; j_call: TRBJ2-2; cdr3_aa: CATSDSGPGGNTGELFF
cdr3_length: 14; v_call: TRBV7-6; j_call: TRBJ2-7; cdr3_aa: CASSLKQGPHEQYF
cdr3_length: 17; v_call: TRBV9; j_call: TRBJ2-3; cdr3_aa: CASSTRTGVLSTDTQYF
cdr3_length: 14; v_call: TRBV3-1/TRBV3-2; j_call: TRBJ1-1; cdr3_aa: CASSPQQGVTEAFF
cdr3_length: 14; v_call: TRBV14; j_call: TRBJ2-6; cdr3_aa: CASRGISGANVLTF